This TCR beta chain was profiled in a study of cytomegalovirus exposure and HLA in healthy donors. This CDR3 has 14 amino acids. Per the germline V gene, CDR1 is MNHEY and CDR2 is SMNVEV (reference sequence). V lost 7 bases, J lost 4 bases, and 6 bases stayed unmatched. Turning to this clone: Its antigen is still unknown.

It was with 60 Vbeta and 13 Jbeta primers that the PCR ran. TCRdb's copy holds only in-frame clones and misses some; the assay was immunoSEQ multiplex PCR. Here the sample spans over 100,000 clones, around 76% being singletons. Study results and caveats: Among CMV-associated TCR beta chains, most appeared HLA-restricted in a later analysis.

The chain recombines TRBV27 with TRBJ1-2; 10 bases match TRBD1. This TCR was sampled from a woman aged 40 to 50 in good health and CMV-seropositive. Source material: PBMCs. The DNA of the CDR3 is TGTGCCAGCACCCTCCGGGACAGGGGCTATGGCTACACCTTC. Encoded protein: CASTLRDRGYGYTF.